The rows below give T cell receptor beta chains drawn from one sample of a study of CD8 T cells in Susac syndrome. TCRdb redid the calling of the immunoSEQ multiplex PCR reads with MiXCR, one entry per CDR3 protein. The sample includes some 110,000 distinct CDR3 sequences, 90% to 95% of them seen just once. Material for sequencing was CD8+ T cells from PBMCs. Receptor source: a human donor with multiple sclerosis. The CDR3 runs from the conserved cysteine through the conserved F or W. Each record gives: D gene, V gene, CDR3 length, clone size, J gene, CDR3 DNA, CDR3 protein. A D gene is named only where the DNA matches it firmly. Clone size, where shown, is once, few, many, or a class for clones that have expanded.

-	TRBV5-4	16	-	TRBJ2-5	TGTGCCAGCAGCTTGGGGGAACAGGATTCCCAAGAGACCCAGTACTTC	CASSLGEQDSQETQYF
-	TRBV3-1	17	-	TRBJ2-6	TGTGCCAGCAGCCAAGATTACGGGATCTCTGGGGCCAACGTCCTGACTTTC	CASSQDYGISGANVLTF
-	TRBV5-4	12	-	TRBJ2-1	TGTGCCAGCAGCTTGGACGGGAGCTCAGGGTTCTTC	CASSLDGSSGFF
TRBD1	TRBV9	15	-	TRBJ2-2	TGTGCCAGCAGCGCCGGGACAGGGGGTCCCGGGGAGCTGTTTTTT	CASSAGTGGPGELFF
-	TRBV4-1	16	-	TRBJ1-5	TGCGCCAGCAGCCAAGAAGGGGCAGGGGGCAATCAGCCCCAGCATTTT	CASSQEGAGGNQPQHF
TRBD2	TRBV27	15	-	TRBJ2-3	TGTGCCAGCAGTTTCGGCGGGGGGGCGGCAGATACGCAGTATTTT	CASSFGGGAADTQYF
TRBD1	TRBV3-1	15	-	TRBJ1-2	TGTGCCAGCAGCCACCCTGACAGGGGCGTCTATGGCTACACCTTC	CASSHPDRGVYGYTF
TRBD1	TRBV6-2/TRBV6-3	15	-	TRBJ2-1	TGTGCCACCCTCCCACCGGGACAGGGAAGCAATGAGCAGTTCTTC	CATLPPGQGSNEQFF
-	TRBV7-9	15	-	TRBJ1-2	TGTGCCAGCAGCGCTCAAGGAGGCTTAAACTATGGCTACACCTTC	CASSAQGGLNYGYTF
TRBD2	TRBV7-9	16	-	TRBJ2-1	TGTGCCAGCAGCGTGAACCCGGGACTAGCGGGGATGGAGCAGTTCTTC	CASSVNPGLAGMEQFF
TRBD1	TRBV7-9	16	once	TRBJ2-3	TGTGCCAGCGGGGGCTTAGGACAGGGCGGCACAGATACGCAGTATTTT	CASGGLGQGGTDTQYF
-	TRBV3-1	15	-	TRBJ2-1	TGTGCCAGCAGCCAAGGCCTAGAAACCTACAATGAGCAGTTCTTC	CASSQGLETYNEQFF
-	TRBV28	15	-	TRBJ2-3	TGTGCCAGCACCCCTAAAGGCTATGGGGCAGATACGCAGTATTTT	CASTPKGYGADTQYF
-	TRBV6-2/TRBV6-3	14	-	TRBJ2-7	TGTGCCAGCAGACCGGCAGGGGTAAGCTACGAGCAGTACTTC	CASRPAGVSYEQYF
TRBD1	TRBV4-1	15	-	TRBJ2-5	TGCGCCAGCAGCCAGGGGGACAGGGGGACGGAGACCCAGTACTTC	CASSQGDRGTETQYF
TRBD2	TRBV12-3/TRBV12-4	16	-	TRBJ2-3	TGTGCCAGCAGGGGGACTAGCGGGGGGCACACAGATACGCAGTATTTT	CASRGTSGGHTDTQYF
-	TRBV7-8	15	-	TRBJ1-6	TGTGCCAGCAGCTGGGTGGGACAATGGCAATCACCCCTCCACTTT	CASSWVGQWQSPLHF
-	TRBV7-3	14	-	TRBJ2-7	TGTGCCAGCAGAAGGGGCCCGGAGTCCTACGAGCAGTACTTC	CASRRGPESYEQYF
TRBD2	TRBV20-1	14	-	TRBJ2-2	TGCAGTGCTAGGGCTAGCGGGAGTACCGGGGAGCTGTTTTTT	CSARASGSTGELFF
-	TRBV6-4	14	once	TRBJ2-3	TGTGCCAGCAGTGACTCAACTAGCACAGATACGCAGTATTTT	CASSDSTSTDTQYF
-	TRBV7-2	13	-	TRBJ1-3	TGTGCCAGTTCCAGACACCAGGGAAACACCATATATTTT	CASSRHQGNTIYF
TRBD2	TRBV13	15	once	TRBJ2-1	TGTGCCAGCAGCTTAGGCCGCGGGAGAGGGGATGAGCAGTTCTTC	CASSLGRGRGDEQFF
-	TRBV6-1	13	-	TRBJ2-1	TGTGCCAGCAGCGAAACTAGCATTCCTGAGCAGTTCTTC	CASSETSIPEQFF
TRBD2	TRBV5-1	15	once	TRBJ2-5	TGCGCCAGCAGCCCGGAACCGGGACTAACGGAGACCCAGTACTTC	CASSPEPGLTETQYF